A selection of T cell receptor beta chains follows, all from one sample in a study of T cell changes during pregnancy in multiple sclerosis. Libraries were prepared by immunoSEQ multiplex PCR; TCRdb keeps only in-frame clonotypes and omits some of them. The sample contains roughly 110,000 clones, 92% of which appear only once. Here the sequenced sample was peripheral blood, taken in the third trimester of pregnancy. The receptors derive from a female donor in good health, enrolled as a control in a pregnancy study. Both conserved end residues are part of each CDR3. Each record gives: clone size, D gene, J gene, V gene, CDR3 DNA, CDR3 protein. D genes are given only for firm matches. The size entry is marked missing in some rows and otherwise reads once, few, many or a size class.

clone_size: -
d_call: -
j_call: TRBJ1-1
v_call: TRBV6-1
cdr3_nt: TGTGCCAGCAGTAAGCTGGGAGAGAACACTGAAGCTTTCTTT
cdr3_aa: CASSKLGENTEAFF

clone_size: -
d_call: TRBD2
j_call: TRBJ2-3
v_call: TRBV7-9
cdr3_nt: TGTGCCAGCAGCCCACGAGGGACTAGCGGGGCTGATACGCAGTATTTT
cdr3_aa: CASSPRGTSGADTQYF

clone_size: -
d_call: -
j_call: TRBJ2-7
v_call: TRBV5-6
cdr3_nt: TGTGCCAGCAGCTTGGAAATCCAGGGACTTCCCGGCGAGCAGTACTTC
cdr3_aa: CASSLEIQGLPGEQYF

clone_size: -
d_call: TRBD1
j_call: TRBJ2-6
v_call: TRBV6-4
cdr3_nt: TGTGCCAGCAGTCCAGGGGGTGTCTCTGGGGCCAACGTCCTGACTTTC
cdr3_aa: CASSPGGVSGANVLTF

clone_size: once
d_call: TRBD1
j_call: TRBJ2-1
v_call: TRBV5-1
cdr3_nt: TGCGCCAGCAGCTTGGGATTTTCTGGACTTATGGACAGGGTATTCAATGAGCAGTTCTTC
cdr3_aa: CASSLGFSGLMDRVFNEQFF

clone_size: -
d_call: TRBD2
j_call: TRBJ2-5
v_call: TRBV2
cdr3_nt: TGTGCCAGCAGTGGACTAGCGGGGGGGCAAGAGACCCAGTACTTC
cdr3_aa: CASSGLAGGQETQYF

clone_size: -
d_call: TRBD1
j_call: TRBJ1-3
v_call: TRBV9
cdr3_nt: TGTGCCAGCAGCGTAGAAGCAGGGGGTTTCAACACCATATATTTT
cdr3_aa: CASSVEAGGFNTIYF

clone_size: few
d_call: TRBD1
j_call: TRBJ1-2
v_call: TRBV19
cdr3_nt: TGTGCCAGTAGTATAAGTGGGACAGGGAACTATGGCTACACCTTC
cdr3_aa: CASSISGTGNYGYTF

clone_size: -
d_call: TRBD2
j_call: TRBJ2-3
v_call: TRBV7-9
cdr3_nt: TGTGCCAGCAGCTCGACTAGCACGGATACGCAGTATTTT
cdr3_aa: CASSSTSTDTQYF

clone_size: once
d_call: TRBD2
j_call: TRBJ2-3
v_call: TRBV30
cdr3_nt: TGTGCCTGGGCTCCCGGGACTAGCGGTTATAGCACAGATACGCAGTATTTT
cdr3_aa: CAWAPGTSGYSTDTQYF

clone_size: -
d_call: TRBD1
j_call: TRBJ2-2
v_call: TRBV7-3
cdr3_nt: TGTGCCAGCAGCTTAGGGACAGGGGCGAACACCGGGGAGCTGTTTTTT
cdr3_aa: CASSLGTGANTGELFF

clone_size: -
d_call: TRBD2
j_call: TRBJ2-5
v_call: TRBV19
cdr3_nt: TGTGCCAGTAGTTTCCCTAGCGGGGGGACAGAGACCCAGTACTTC
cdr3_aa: CASSFPSGGTETQYF

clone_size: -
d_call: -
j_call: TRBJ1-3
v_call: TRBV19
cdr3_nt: TGTGCCAGTAGTATATCGACAGGCTCTGGAAACACCATATATTTT
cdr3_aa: CASSISTGSGNTIYF

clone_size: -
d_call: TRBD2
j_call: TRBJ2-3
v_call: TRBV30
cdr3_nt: TGTGCCTGGAGTCCCTCTGGCGGGGGGGCGTATACGCAGTATTTT
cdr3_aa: CAWSPSGGGAYTQYF

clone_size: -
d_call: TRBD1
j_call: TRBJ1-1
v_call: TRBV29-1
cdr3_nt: TGCAGCGTTCCACACACAGGGGCTAACACTGAAGCTTTCTTT
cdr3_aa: CSVPHTGANTEAFF

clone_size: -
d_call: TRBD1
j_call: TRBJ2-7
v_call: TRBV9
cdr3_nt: TGTGCCAGCAGCGTAGAGGCAGGGGGCCTCTACGAGCAGTACTTC
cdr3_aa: CASSVEAGGLYEQYF

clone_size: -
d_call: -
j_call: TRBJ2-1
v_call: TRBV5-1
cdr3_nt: TGCGCCAGCGGGACACATACCGACAATGAGCAGTTCTTC
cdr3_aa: CASGTHTDNEQFF

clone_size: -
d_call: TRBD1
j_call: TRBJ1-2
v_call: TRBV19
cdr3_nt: TGTGCCAGTAGTAGGGCAGGGGGCGAGTATGGCTACACCTTC
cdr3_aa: CASSRAGGEYGYTF

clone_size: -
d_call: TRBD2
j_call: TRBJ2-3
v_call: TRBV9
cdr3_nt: TGTGCCAGCAGCGTAACCGGGACTAGCGGGGGGGATGCGGATACGCAGTATTTT
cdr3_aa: CASSVTGTSGGDADTQYF

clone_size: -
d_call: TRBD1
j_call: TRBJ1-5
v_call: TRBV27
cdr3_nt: TGTGCCAGCAGTCCGGACAGGGCAAGCAATCAGCCCCAGCATTTT
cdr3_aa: CASSPDRASNQPQHF

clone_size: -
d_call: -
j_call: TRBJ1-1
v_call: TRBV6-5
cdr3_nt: TGTGCCAGCAGTTCGACCCGGGACAAACCGAACACTGAAGCTTTCTTT
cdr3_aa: CASSSTRDKPNTEAFF

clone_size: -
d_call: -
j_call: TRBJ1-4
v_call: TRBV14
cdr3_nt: TGTGCCAGCAGCCTCCTTGGGGCGACTAATGAAAAACTGTTTTTT
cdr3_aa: CASSLLGATNEKLFF

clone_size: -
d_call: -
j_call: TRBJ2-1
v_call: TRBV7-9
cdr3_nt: TGTGCCAGCAGCTTACTCAGGGGTGGCTACAATGAGCAGTTCTTC
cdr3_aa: CASSLLRGGYNEQFF

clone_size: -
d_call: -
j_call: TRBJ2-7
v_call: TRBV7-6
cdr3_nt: TGTGCCAGCAGCTTAGCGCCAGAATACGAGCAGTACTTC
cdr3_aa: CASSLAPEYEQYF

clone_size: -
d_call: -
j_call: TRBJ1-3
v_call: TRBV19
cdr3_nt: TGTGCCAGTAGTATCGGCAGGGCTGGAAACACCATATATTTT
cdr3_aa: CASSIGRAGNTIYF

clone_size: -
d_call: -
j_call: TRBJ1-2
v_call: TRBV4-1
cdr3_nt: TGCGCCAGCAGCCAAGATCTAGGTTATGGCTACACCTTC
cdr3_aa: CASSQDLGYGYTF

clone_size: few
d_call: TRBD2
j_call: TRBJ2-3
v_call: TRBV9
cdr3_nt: TGTGCCAGCAGCCGAATGACTAGCGGGCCGGGGGATACGCAGTATTTT
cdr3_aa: CASSRMTSGPGDTQYF

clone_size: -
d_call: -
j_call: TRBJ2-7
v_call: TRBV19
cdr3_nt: TGTGCCAGTAGTAGACGATCGGCGGGGAGCTCCTACGAGCAGTACTTC
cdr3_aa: CASSRRSAGSSYEQYF

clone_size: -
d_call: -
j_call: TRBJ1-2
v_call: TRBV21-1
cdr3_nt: TGTGCCAGCAGCAAAGATACAGGGTGCAACTATGGCTACACCTTC
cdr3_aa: CASSKDTGCNYGYTF

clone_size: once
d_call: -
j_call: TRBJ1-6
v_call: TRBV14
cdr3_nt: TGTGCCAGCAGCCAAGAGCGGGGTTCACGCTCACCCCTCCACTTT
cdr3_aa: CASSQERGSRSPLHF

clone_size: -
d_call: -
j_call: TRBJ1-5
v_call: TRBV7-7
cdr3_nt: TGTGCCAGCAGCTTGGACATCAATCAGCCCCAGCATTTT
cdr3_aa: CASSLDINQPQHF

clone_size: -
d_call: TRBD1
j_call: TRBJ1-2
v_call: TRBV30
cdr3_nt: TGTGCCTGGAGGCTGACAGGGGCCGCATTCTATGGCTACACCTTC
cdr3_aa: CAWRLTGAAFYGYTF

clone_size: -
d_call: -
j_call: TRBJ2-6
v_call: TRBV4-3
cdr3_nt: TGCGCCAGCAGCCAAGATCTAGGCTCTGGGGCCAACGTCCTGACTTTC
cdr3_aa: CASSQDLGSGANVLTF

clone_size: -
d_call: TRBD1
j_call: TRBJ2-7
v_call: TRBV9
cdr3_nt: TGTGCCAGCAGCGCTTCGACAGGGGGCGACTACGAGCAGTACTTC
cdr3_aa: CASSASTGGDYEQYF

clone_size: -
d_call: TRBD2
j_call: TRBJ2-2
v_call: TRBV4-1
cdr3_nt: TGCGCCAGCAGCCCCGAAATTCTAGCGGGGGGGCGAACCGGGGAGCTGTTTTTT
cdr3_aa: CASSPEILAGGRTGELFF

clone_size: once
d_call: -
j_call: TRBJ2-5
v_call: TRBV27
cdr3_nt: TGTGCCGTCATAAGGGGGGAGACCCAGTACTTC
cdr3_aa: CAVIRGETQYF

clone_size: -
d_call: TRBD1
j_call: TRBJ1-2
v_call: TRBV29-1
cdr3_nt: TGCAGCGTACCGGGACAGATTAACTATGGCTACACCTTC
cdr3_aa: CSVPGQINYGYTF

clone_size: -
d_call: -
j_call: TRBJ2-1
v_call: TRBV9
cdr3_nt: TGTGCCAGCAGCGTAGCTACGGGAAATGAGCAGTTCTTC
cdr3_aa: CASSVATGNEQFF

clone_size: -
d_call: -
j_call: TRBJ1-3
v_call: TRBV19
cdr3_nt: TGTGCCAGTAGCGTACCAGTTGGAGGGGCGCACTCTGGAAACACCATATATTTT
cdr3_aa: CASSVPVGGAHSGNTIYF

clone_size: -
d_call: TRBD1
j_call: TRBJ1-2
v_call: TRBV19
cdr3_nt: TGTGCCAGTAGCCCCAACAGGGGAATATCGGGGAACTATGGCTACACCTTC
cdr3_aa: CASSPNRGISGNYGYTF

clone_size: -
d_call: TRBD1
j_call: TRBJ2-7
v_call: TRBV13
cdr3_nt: TGTGCCAGCAGCTTGACAGGGTCCGAGCAGTACTTC
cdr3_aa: CASSLTGSEQYF

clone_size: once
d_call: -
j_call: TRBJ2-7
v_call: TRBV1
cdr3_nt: TGCACCAGCAGCCAAGGTCCTGCAGCGAGGAACTACGAGCAGTACTTC
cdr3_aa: CTSSQGPAARNYEQYF

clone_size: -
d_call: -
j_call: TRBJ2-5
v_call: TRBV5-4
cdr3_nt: TGTGCCAGCAGCTTGATCGGGGATCTCGTTGAGACCCAGTACTTC
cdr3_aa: CASSLIGDLVETQYF

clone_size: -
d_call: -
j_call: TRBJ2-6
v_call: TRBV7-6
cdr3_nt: TGTGCCAGCAGCGAAACCGTGGGAGGTGGGGCCAACGTCCTGACTTTC
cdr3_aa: CASSETVGGGANVLTF

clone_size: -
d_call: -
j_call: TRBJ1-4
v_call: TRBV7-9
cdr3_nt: TGTGCCAGCAGCCTCGGGGGGCAGCCAGAAAAACTGTTTTTT
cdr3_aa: CASSLGGQPEKLFF

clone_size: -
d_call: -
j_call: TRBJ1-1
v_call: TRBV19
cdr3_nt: TGTGCCAGCGAGTTTACAGGGAACCCTGAAGCTTTCTTT
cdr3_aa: CASEFTGNPEAFF

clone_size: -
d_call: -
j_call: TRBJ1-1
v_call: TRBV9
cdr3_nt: TGTGCCAGCAGCGTAGGTAGGAACACTGAAGCTTTCTTT
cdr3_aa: CASSVGRNTEAFF

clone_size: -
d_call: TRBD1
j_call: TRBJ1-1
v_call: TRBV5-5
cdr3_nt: TGTGCCAGCAGCTTGGGGACAGGAGAGAACACTGAAGCTTTCTTT
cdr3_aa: CASSLGTGENTEAFF

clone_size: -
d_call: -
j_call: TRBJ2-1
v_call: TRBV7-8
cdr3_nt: TGTGCCAGCAGCTTAGTTGTTGAGGTGGTGGGTGAGCAGTTCTTC
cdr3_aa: CASSLVVEVVGEQFF

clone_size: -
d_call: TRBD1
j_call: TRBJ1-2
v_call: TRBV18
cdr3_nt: TGTGCCAGCTCAGATCGACAGGGTGGATATGGCTACACCTTC
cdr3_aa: CASSDRQGGYGYTF

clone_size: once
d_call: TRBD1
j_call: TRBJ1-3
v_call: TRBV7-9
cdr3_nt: TGTGCCAGCAGCCTGGGGACAGGCTATCTCTTGGAAAACACCATATATTTT
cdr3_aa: CASSLGTGYLLENTIYF

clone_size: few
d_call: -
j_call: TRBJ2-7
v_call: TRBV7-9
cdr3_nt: TGTGCCAGCAGCTTAAGGGGGTCCGGGAACGAGCAGTACTTC
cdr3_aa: CASSLRGSGNEQYF

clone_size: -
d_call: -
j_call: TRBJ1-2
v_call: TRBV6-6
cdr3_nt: TGTGCCAGCAGTTACCCGGCGGGGGCCTATGGCTACACCTTC
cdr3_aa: CASSYPAGAYGYTF

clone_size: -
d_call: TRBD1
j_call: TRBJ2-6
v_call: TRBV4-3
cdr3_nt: TGCGCCAGCAGCCCAGGGACAGGCCCCTCTGGGGCCAACGTCCTGACTTTC
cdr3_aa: CASSPGTGPSGANVLTF

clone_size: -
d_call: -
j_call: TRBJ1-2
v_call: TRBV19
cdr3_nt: TGTGCCAGTAGTACCACGGGGAGTGGCTACACCTTC
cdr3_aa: CASSTTGSGYTF

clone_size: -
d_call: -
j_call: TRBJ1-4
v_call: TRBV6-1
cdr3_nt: TGTGCCAGCAGACGCTTGCAGGGTAATGAAAAACTGTTTTTT
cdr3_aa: CASRRLQGNEKLFF

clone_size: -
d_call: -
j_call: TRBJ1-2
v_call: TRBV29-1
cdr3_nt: TGCAGCGTTGACGAGGATGGGGGGGCCTATGGCTACACCTTC
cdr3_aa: CSVDEDGGAYGYTF

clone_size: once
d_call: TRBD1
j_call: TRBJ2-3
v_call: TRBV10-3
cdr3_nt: TGTGCCATCAGCTTGGGACAGGGGGCAACAGATACGCAGTATTTT
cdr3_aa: CAISLGQGATDTQYF

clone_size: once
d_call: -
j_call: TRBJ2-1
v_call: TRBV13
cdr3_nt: TGTGCCAGCAGCTTAGGCGGAGGAGGTGAGCAGTTCTTC
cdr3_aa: CASSLGGGGEQFF